The present entry profiles one TCR beta chain with its context. The entry originates in a study of blood T cell repertoires in COVID-19. Germline V gene sequence: CDR1 SGHTA, CDR2 FQGNSA. Trimming stripped 5 bases from V and 5 bases from J, with 9 bases between. CDR3 length: 12 residues. Repertoires were generated with immunoSEQ multiplex PCR, while TCRdb's copy carries only in-frame clones and drops some. The repertoire holds some 190,000 clones, roughly 87% seen once, with approximately 2.5% in the top ten. Input material: PBMCs or T cells enriched from blood (not recorded which). The chain is built from TRBV7-2 and TRBJ2-5; D possibly corresponds to TRBD2 (6 bases). The source is a middle-aged woman with acute COVID-19. Here the CDR3 reads CASSNRGETQYF. DNA of the CDR3: TGTGCCAGCAGCAACCGGGGGGAGACCCAGTACTTC.